The rows below give T cell receptor beta chains drawn from one sample of a study of blood T cell repertoires in COVID-19. The assay was immunoSEQ multiplex PCR, and TCRdb's table has in-frame clones only and misses some. The data show approximately 320,000 clones, approximately 85% seen once. The sequenced sample consisted of peripheral blood. The receptors derive from a human donor in a cohort sampled during active COVID-19. CDR3s include the opening cysteine and the closing phenylalanine or tryptophan. D genes are given only for firm matches. Expanded clones get a size class; other rows say once, few or many, or leave the size out.

clone size | D gene | J gene | V gene | CDR3 DNA | CDR3 protein
- | TRBD1 | TRBJ1-4 | TRBV6-5 | TGTGCCAGCACTAGGGACAGTCCCGTGTTCGAAAAACTGTTTTTT | CASTRDSPVFEKLFF
- | - | TRBJ1-6 | TRBV4-1 | TGCGCCAGCAGCCCAATGGGGCCCTTGGCCTATAATTCACCCCTCCACTTT | CASSPMGPLAYNSPLHF
- | - | TRBJ1-2 | TRBV7-3 | TGTGCCAGCAGCGCCCCAGGACAGAAGTATGGCTACACCTTC | CASSAPGQKYGYTF
- | TRBD1 | TRBJ2-3 | TRBV5-1 | TGCGCCAGCAGCTTGGCCTCCGGACAGGGGGCGAGAGATACGCAGTATTTT | CASSLASGQGARDTQYF
- | TRBD1 | TRBJ1-3 | TRBV6-5 | TGTGCCAGCCTCCAGGGGGCGGGAAACACCATATATTTT | CASLQGAGNTIYF
- | - | TRBJ1-1 | TRBV6-6 | TGTGCCAGCAGTTACGGCGAGGGAGGTACTGAAGCTTTCTTT | CASSYGEGGTEAFF
- | TRBD1 | TRBJ2-2 | TRBV29-1 | TGCAGCGCAACAGGGGACACCGGGGAGCTGTTTTTT | CSATGDTGELFF
- | TRBD2 | TRBJ2-7 | TRBV19 | TGTGCCAGTAGTATGGGGGGACATAGCGGGGATGTGCAGTACTTC | CASSMGGHSGDVQYF
- | - | TRBJ2-7 | TRBV5-1 | TGCGCCAGCAGCTTGGCGGCAGGGTCCTACGAGCAGTACTTC | CASSLAAGSYEQYF
- | TRBD2 | TRBJ2-3 | TRBV3-1/TRBV3-2 | TGTGCCAGCAGACTATCCATCGGGACTAGCGGGGGCCTCTCTACCGATACGCAGTATTTT | CASRLSIGTSGGLSTDTQYF
- | TRBD2 | TRBJ2-3 | TRBV14 | TGTGCCAGCAGCCCCATACTAGCGCCCAATCCAGATACGCAGTATTTT | CASSPILAPNPDTQYF
- | - | TRBJ1-4 | TRBV25-1 | TGTGCCAGCAGTACTCCTTGGCGGGAGAATGCAACTAATGAAAAACTGTTTTTT | CASSTPWRENATNEKLFF
- | - | TRBJ2-1 | TRBV19 | TGTGCCAGTAAGTCCCTTGCGGGGGCCTTGAGAGATGAGCAGTTCTTC | CASKSLAGALRDEQFF
- | TRBD1 | TRBJ1-2 | TRBV27 | TGTGCCAGCAGGTCAGGGGGCGGACTATATGGCTACACCTTC | CASRSGGGLYGYTF
once | - | TRBJ1-2 | TRBV7-9 | TGTGCCAGCAGCTCCCTAAGTGGGGGGGAGGTTAGGGCTGGCTACACCTTC | CASSSLSGGEVRAGYTF
- | - | TRBJ1-1 | TRBV5-1 | TGCGCCAGCAGCTTGGTTCCGGGGGAACCGGGGAACACTGAAGCTTTCTTT | CASSLVPGEPGNTEAFF
- | - | TRBJ1-1 | TRBV9 | TGTGCCAGCAGCGCCGTATTAGGACGGGGGAACACTGAAGCTTTCTTT | CASSAVLGRGNTEAFF
- | - | TRBJ2-3 | TRBV19 | TGTGCCAGTAGTAGGGGCCCCCGGGGCACAGATACGCAGTATTTT | CASSRGPRGTDTQYF
- | - | TRBJ1-5 | TRBV6-1 | TGTGCCAGCAGTGATGAACAGGGCTATGGCAATCAGCCCCAGCATTTT | CASSDEQGYGNQPQHF
- | - | TRBJ2-7 | TRBV4-1 | TGCGCCAGCAGCCAAGATTGGGGCTCTGGCTACGAGCAGTACTTC | CASSQDWGSGYEQYF
- | - | TRBJ1-4 | TRBV21-1 | TGTGCCAGCAGCAAGCGCTCGGACAGGGGAGAAGGAGGAACTAATGAAAAACTGTTTTTT | CASSKRSDRGEGGTNEKLFF
- | TRBD1 | TRBJ2-7 | TRBV5-4 | TGTGCCAGCAGCTCCCCGGGACAGGCCTACGAGCAGTACTTC | CASSSPGQAYEQYF
- | - | TRBJ1-2 | TRBV5-5 | TGTGCCAGCAGCTCCCAAACAACCCTTCGAGGCTACACCTTC | CASSSQTTLRGYTF
- | - | TRBJ2-5 | TRBV9 | TGTGCCAGCAGCGTAGCCCCCCTGGGCGAGACCCAGTACTTC | CASSVAPLGETQYF
- | - | TRBJ2-7 | TRBV5-8 | TGTGCCAGCAGCTTGGACGGGTTCCGCTCCTACGAGCAGTACTTC | CASSLDGFRSYEQYF
- | - | TRBJ2-4 | TRBV12-3/TRBV12-4 | TGTGCCAGCAGTTTAGGGGGAGGTAACATTCAGTACTTC | CASSLGGGNIQYF